This T cell receptor (beta chain) originates from a study of PD-L1 blockade in urothelial cancer (dated by TCRdb to about 2017). Describing the broader study: Every patient began therapy in about 2014 and was given atezolizumab 1,200 mg intravenously every 3 weeks. About 85% of the roughly 29 patients were identified as males with urothelial cancer of bladder origin, and a prior smoking history was reported by 18 of 29 patients. An ECOG performance status of 0 or 1 was recorded for the patients, and 0 to 3 prior chemotherapy regimens had been received by the patients. Blood samples were analyzed at 3 weeks after treatment start (second dose) and at 6 weeks after treatment start. Blood samples yielded a median of roughly 150,000 T cells and tens of thousands of unique TCRs, with median clonality around 0.083. The study, an exploratory multi-omic analysis, examined somatic, immune and clinical correlates of response to PD-L1 blockade with atezolizumab in urothelial cancer. Pretreatment tumor samples, along with matched peripheral blood serially collected before and after atezolizumab treatment, were subjected to TCR sequencing. Durable clinical benefit was defined as progression-free survival longer than 6 months, and TCR features were also tested against progression-free and overall survival. In the same patients, whole exome sequencing and RNA sequencing of pretreatment tumors were performed in addition to TCR sequencing. Nine patients reached durable clinical benefit, while 20 patients did not. Some 29 patients had pretreatment blood TCR-seq, about 24 had at least one posttreatment blood collection, and about 24 had tumor TCR-seq. General findings and caveats noted by the study authors: Small sample size (n ≈ 30) and many exploratory analyses mean the results are intended to be hypothesis-generating. A pretreatment peripheral blood TCR clonality below the median was linked to improved progression-free and overall survival. Among patients with durable benefit, tumor-associated TCR clones showed greater expansion in peripheral blood 3 weeks after treatment started (n of about 21, p = 0.022).

Synthetic TCR analog templates were spiked into each PCR to estimate absolute template abundance from read counts. The immunoSEQ assay used bias-controlled V and J gene primers to amplify TCRbeta CDR3 regions from genomic DNA. Sequencing of rearranged TCRbeta segments was done at approximately 20X coverage. In the original analysis: Sequencing errors were corrected by clustering, and CDR3s were annotated against IMGT so that V, D and J genes could be assigned. Downstream analyses used only productive TCRbeta rearrangements and left out out-of-frame or stop-codon sequences. To compute clonality, Shannon entropy was normalized by the log of the number of unique productive sequences and then subtracted from one. Clones differing between time points or between blood and tumor were identified using Fisher's exact test with Benjamini-Hochberg correction, with an adjusted p below 0.01 applied as the threshold. Entries here come from immuneACCESS through TCRdb and include only in-frame sequences with V and J called. Some clones fail to appear in such tables; in the studies checked, an unresolved V gene covers under half of the shortfall, and the cause of the remainder is unknown. From that table come the V and J calls and clone size; the DNA was used to work out D and trimming. For this sample the table gives roughly 110,000 clones, of which around 93% were detected only once. Of the sample, under 5% is held by the ten largest clones.

The time point label corresponds to: peripheral blood 6 weeks after treatment start. A cohort of roughly 30 patients with locally advanced or metastatic urothelial carcinoma, treated at Memorial Sloan Kettering on a trial protocol, was included. Peripheral blood mononuclear cells were collected pretreatment and during treatment, with between 1 and 8 total time points per patient. The Qiagen DNeasy Blood extraction kit was used to purify genomic DNA from total PBMCs and tumor samples. PBMCs were collected pretreatment and during treatment, and were isolated and stored as previously described. CDR1 and CDR2 are drawn from the germline V gene: KGHSH, LQKENI. V is cut back by 3 bases and J by 3 bases, with 4 bases in the junction unmatched. There are 15 amino acids in the CDR3, from cysteine to phenylalanine inclusive. The sequence is cut down to CDR3 DNA, 45 bases in frame from base 1. With regard to this clone: Its binding antigen is unknown. Nothing much larger sits one base from this clone, and base qualities are not available.

The clonotype was recovered from a man in his fifties or sixties with urothelial cancer. Recombination linked TRBV18 to TRBJ1-1, with 10 bases aligning to TRBD1. The sequences come from PBMCs, collected around atezolizumab (anti-PD-L1) treatment. For the CDR3, the sequence is CASSPKTGGHTEAFF. The DNA is as follows: TGTGCCAGCTCACCGAAGACAGGGGGCCACACTGAAGCTTTCTTT.